This is a list of T cell receptor beta chains from one sample in a study of Ad26.COV2.S vaccination and SARS-CoV-2 variants. Assay: immunoSEQ multiplex PCR; the TCRdb copy retains only in-frame clones and omits some. The data hold 400,000 to 450,000 clones, with about nine tenths observed a single time. Material: peripheral blood, obtained in a trial of Ad26.COV2.S vaccine versus placebo. Receptor source: a person between 18 and 65 years old who received the Ad26.COV2.S COVID-19 vaccine or a placebo. The CDR3 runs from the conserved cysteine through the conserved F or W. D genes are given only for firm matches. Size is stated for part of the rows, as once, few or many counts, or as a class when the clone is expanded.

TRBV27,TRBJ2-7,-,13,-,TGTGCCAGCAGTTTAGGCCCGAAATACGAGCAGTACTTC,CASSLGPKYEQYF
TRBV2,TRBJ2-1,-,12,-,TGTGCCAGCAGGGAAGAGGGTAATGAGCAGTTCTTC,CASREEGNEQFF
TRBV6-4,TRBJ2-1,TRBD1,15,once,TGTGCCAGCAGCCAGACAGGGGGCGACTACAATGAGCAGTTCTTC,CASSQTGGDYNEQFF
TRBV5-8,TRBJ2-3,TRBD1,15,-,TGTGCCAGCAGCTTGGGACAGGGGGCAGGAGATACGCAGTATTTT,CASSLGQGAGDTQYF
TRBV6-5,TRBJ2-3,-,13,-,TGTGCCAGCACAAAACCGGGCACAGATACGCAGTATTTT,CASTKPGTDTQYF
TRBV11-3,TRBJ1-1,-,20,-,TGTGCCAGCAGCTTAGAGGGACATGCCACTCCCCCGCAGTTAAACACTGAAGCTTTCTTT,CASSLEGHATPPQLNTEAFF
TRBV27,TRBJ1-6,TRBD1,15,-,TGTGCCAGCAGTCCTCCGGGACAGGGGCCCACACCCCTCCACTTT,CASSPPGQGPTPLHF
TRBV5-6,TRBJ1-3,-,15,-,TGTGCCAGCAGCTTGGGGTCTTCCCAGGGGAACACCATATATTTT,CASSLGSSQGNTIYF
TRBV18,TRBJ2-5,TRBD2,17,-,TGTGCCAGCTCACTGTTACCCGGGACTAGCGGCCAAGAGACCCAGTACTTC,CASSLLPGTSGQETQYF
TRBV6-5,TRBJ1-2,TRBD1,15,-,TGTGCCAGCAGCTTATCGACAGGGCCTAACTATGGCTACACCTTC,CASSLSTGPNYGYTF
TRBV19,TRBJ2-7,-,15,-,TGTGCCAGTAGTTCCCTTGGGGAATCGACCTACGAGCAGTACTTC,CASSSLGESTYEQYF
TRBV6-5,TRBJ2-7,-,14,-,TGTGCCAGCAGGGGGGACACCTTCTCCTACGAGCAGTACTTC,CASRGDTFSYEQYF
TRBV5-1,TRBJ2-7,TRBD2,16,-,TGCGCCAGCAGCTTAGGCCTCAGCGGGACCTCCTACGAGCAGTACTTC,CASSLGLSGTSYEQYF
TRBV29-1,TRBJ2-6,-,15,-,TGCAGCGTTGCCCAGTTTCTCTCTGGGGCCAACGTCCTGACTTTC,CSVAQFLSGANVLTF
TRBV12-5,TRBJ2-1,TRBD2,16,-,TGTGCTAGTGGTGCACCCCTAGCGGGCCTCTACAATGAGCAGTTCTTC,CASGAPLAGLYNEQFF
TRBV7-2,TRBJ2-5,-,14,-,TGTGCCAGCAGCCCAGCAACTAGGGTAGAGACCCAGTACTTC,CASSPATRVETQYF
TRBV2,TRBJ1-3,-,13,-,TGTGCCAGCGGGAATATGGGTGGAAACACCATATATTTT,CASGNMGGNTIYF
TRBV7-3,TRBJ2-3,-,16,-,TGTGCCAGCAGCTCAAAAGGTTCACCGAGCACAGATACGCAGTATTTT,CASSSKGSPSTDTQYF
TRBV5-4,TRBJ2-2,TRBD2,16,once,TGTGCCAGCAGAGCCTCGGGACTAGCGGGACCCGGGGAGCTGTTTTTT,CASRASGLAGPGELFF
TRBV14,TRBJ1-1,TRBD1,17,-,TGTGCCAGCAGCCAAGACGGGGACAGCACTATGAACACTGAAGCTTTCTTT,CASSQDGDSTMNTEAFF
TRBV6-2/TRBV6-3,TRBJ2-7,-,14,once,TGTGCCAGCAGTTTTGATAAAGTGGCCTACGAGCAGTACTTC,CASSFDKVAYEQYF
TRBV30,TRBJ2-5,-,15,-,TGTGCCTGGAGTGTAGGACTGGCGGGGCAAGAGACCCAGTACTTC,CAWSVGLAGQETQYF
TRBV6-2/TRBV6-3,TRBJ2-3,TRBD2,15,-,TGTGCCAGCAGTTACTGGACTAGCGGCACAGATACGCAGTATTTT,CASSYWTSGTDTQYF
TRBV10-3,TRBJ1-2,-,15,-,TGTGCCATCAGTGACTGGGGAGGATTTAACTATGGCTACACCTTC,CAISDWGGFNYGYTF
TRBV7-6,TRBJ1-4,-,16,-,TGTGCCAGCAGCTTAGGGAACCCAGGGTGGAATGAAAAACTGTTTTTT,CASSLGNPGWNEKLFF
TRBV7-2,TRBJ2-3,TRBD2,16,once,TGTGCCAGCAGCCCCTTAGCGGGAAGGGGGACAGATACGCAGTATTTT,CASSPLAGRGTDTQYF
TRBV27,TRBJ1-1,-,15,-,TGTGCCAGCAGTTTATATCCGGGGCGAGACACTGAAGCTTTCTTT,CASSLYPGRDTEAFF
TRBV12-3/TRBV12-4,TRBJ2-1,-,13,-,TGTGCCAGCAGTTTGGGGTTTGGCAATGAGCAGTTCTTC,CASSLGFGNEQFF
TRBV4-2,TRBJ1-2,TRBD1,15,once,TGTGCCAGCAGCCACCCGACAGGGTTAAACTATGGCTACACCTTC,CASSHPTGLNYGYTF
TRBV7-2,TRBJ1-1,-,14,once,TGTGCCAGCAGCTTAGTAAGTGAAAACACTGAAGCTTTCTTT,CASSLVSENTEAFF